This T cell receptor (beta chain) is drawn from a study of blood T cell repertoires in COVID-19. As for the study in general: Researchers got acute and convalescent COVID-19 samples from the United States, Italy and Spain. T cells, B-cell-depleted T cells, or PBMCs provided the cDNA or gDNA that served as material.

J was trimmed by 2 bases and V by 9 bases; bases with no gene match: 5. The CDR3 is 14 amino acids. CDR1 and CDR2 from the germline V gene are SGHNT and YYREEE (reference sequence). Original processing methods: Nucleated cell number was recorded as an estimate derived from reference gene primer amplification. Method: immunoSEQ multiplex PCR; TCRdb's copy keeps in-frame clones and lacks some. V, J and clone size are taken as reported in that table, and D and trimming were inferred from the DNA itself. The repertoire consists of roughly 93,000 clones, with approximately 81% occurring once and the leading ten covering about 10%.

The chain joins TRBV5-4 to TRBJ2-3, with TRBD1 matching over 11 bases. This receptor was obtained from a woman older than 75 with acute or convalescent COVID-19. The sample taken for sequencing was peripheral blood. The CDR3 loop reads CAMGTGGYTDTQYF. The CDR3 region has the DNA TGTGCCATGGGGACAGGGGGGTACACAGATACGCAGTATTTT.